The 24 T cell receptor beta chains below were found in one sample sequenced in a study of cytomegalovirus exposure and HLA in healthy donors. A multiplex PCR was run with 60 Vbeta primers and 13 Jbeta primers. Generated by immunoSEQ multiplex PCR, the TCRdb table keeps only in-frame clones and is missing some. The repertoire holds approximately 170,000 clones, with about three quarters as singletons. The specimen was PBMCs. The source of these receptors is a woman between 40 and 55 years old in good health and CMV-seropositive.

The chain links TRBV5-6 to TRBJ2-2, with D perhaps matching TRBD1 (6 bases). The germline V and J ends were trimmed by 4 bases and 1 base, with 11 bases remaining between them. The CDR3 has 15 amino acids. Germline loops: CDR1 SGHDT, CDR2 YYEEEE. The CDR3 is CASSPVDRNTGELFF. The CDR3 DNA follows: TGTGCCAGCAGCCCGGTGGACAGGAACACCGGGGAGCTGTTTTTT.

This sequence joins TRBV4-3 and TRBJ1-2; 9 bases are a match to TRBD1. The CDR3 contains 15 residues. CDR1 LGHNA and CDR2 YSLEER come from the germline V gene. The V and J ends lost 1 base and 8 bases, in that order; junction bases with no gene match: 8. As DNA, the CDR3 is TGCGCCAGCAGCCAAGGGGACAGGGTGTCGCACGGCTACACCTTC. This sequence encodes CASSQGDRVSHGYTF.

Only a few counts were recorded for this clone. V usage is TRBV19 and J usage is TRBJ2-2; 10 nucleotides align to TRBD2. The V and J ends lost 3 bases and 6 bases, in that order; junction bases with no gene match: 7. This CDR3 is 16 amino acids long. The germline V gene has CDR1 LNHDA and CDR2 SQIVND (reference sequence). The CDR3 spells CASSIGSGTSAGELFF. The CDR3 DNA sequence: TGTGCCAGTAGTATTGGCAGCGGGACTAGCGCCGGGGAGCTGTTTTTT.

This chain joins TRBV5-1 and TRBJ1-1; a weak D match, TRBD1 (6 bases). Germline-derived CDR1 and CDR2 are SGHRS and YFSETQ. Deletions cut 4 bases from V and 0 bases from J, with 10 bases between. The CDR3 is 14 amino acids. The CDR3 nucleotides are TGCGCCAGCAGCCCAGGGGCGGTGAACACTGAAGCTTTCTTT. This encodes CASSPGAVNTEAFF.

This clone was found a few times. The sample contains more than one DNA sequence encoding this CDR3. The V call is TRBV9, the J call TRBJ1-2; the D gene is possibly TRBD1 (5 bases). The CDR3 length is 12 residues. Per germline, CDR1 SGDLS and CDR2 YYNGEE. The V end lost 5 bases, the J end lost 4 bases, and 9 bases lay between the germline ends. In DNA, the CDR3 is TGTGCCAGCAGTACAGGTTTCTATGGCTACACCTTC. It yields the protein CASSTGFYGYTF.

V usage is TRBV28 and J usage is TRBJ2-2; 8 positions agree with TRBD1. CDR3 length: 16 amino acids. V dropped 0 bases and J dropped 2; count of bases not matched to a gene: 2. CDR1 MDHEN and CDR2 SYDVKM come from the germline V gene. CDR3 sequence reads: CASSLWQGANTGELFF. CDR3 DNA sequence: TGTGCCAGCAGTTTATGGCAGGGGGCTAACACCGGGGAGCTGTTTTTT.

This chain links TRBV4-1 with TRBJ1-2; no reliable D call. The V end was cut by 3 bases, the J end by 0 bases, with 11 bases between. Germline V CDR1 and CDR2: MGHRA, YSYEKL. This CDR3 has 15 residues. The CDR3 is CASSQTTETNYGYTF. Here the CDR3 DNA reads TGCGCCAGCAGCCAGACGACTGAAACTAACTATGGCTACACCTTC.

The genes are TRBV7-8 and TRBJ2-1, with 7 positions matching TRBD2. Trimming at V came to 5 bases and at J to 4 bases, leaving 11 bases not matched to a gene. Germline CDR1 and CDR2: SGHVS and FQNEAQ. The CDR3 consists of 16 residues. Written as DNA, the CDR3 is TGTGCCAGCAGCCTCGCGGGAGAAAGTACTTACAATGAGCAGTTCTTC. This translates into CASSLAGESTYNEQFF.

The V gene is TRBV7-8, the J gene TRBJ2-7; D is perhaps TRBD1 (5 bases). Trimming removed 0 bases at V and 5 bases at J, with 17 bases between. Germline V lookup: CDR1 SGHVS, CDR2 FQNEAQ. The CDR3 has 16 residues. DNA of the CDR3: TGTGCCAGCAGCTTAGCGTCTCCAGGGCTGGACCACGAGCAGTACTTC. This encodes CASSLASPGLDHEQYF. The entire variable domain, with the rest obtained from reference TRBV7-8 and TRBJ2-7, is as follows: GAGVSQSPRYKVAKRGQDVALRCDPISGHVSLFWYQQALGQGPEFLTYFQNEAQLDKSGLPSDRFFAERPEGSVSTLKIQRTQQEDSAVYLCASSLASPGLDHEQYFGPGTRLTVT.

The rearrangement uses TRBV7-9 and TRBJ2-2; TRBD2 aligns across 7 bases. CDR1 is SEHNR, CDR2 FQNEAQ, per germline (reference sequence). The junction had 4 bases not matched to a gene; V was cut back by 5 bases and J by 1 base. This CDR3 region has 15 residues. The CDR3 nucleotides read TGTGCCAGCAGCGCGGGACTACGGAACACCGGGGAGCTGTTTTTT. Its protein product is CASSAGLRNTGELFF.

The gene calls are TRBV7-2 and TRBJ2-3; 7 positions agree with TRBD2. From germline, CDR1 is SGHTA and CDR2 FQGNSA. The CDR3 runs 15 residues. After removal of 2 bases from V and 2 bases from J, the junction contained 4 bases not matched to a gene. This CDR3 reads CASSLNRGVTDTQYF. The CDR3 DNA reads TGTGCCAGCAGCTTAAACCGGGGGGTCACAGATACGCAGTATTTT.

This chain links TRBV30 with TRBJ1-2; TRBD1 matches 7 bases. Germline V gives CDR1 GTSNPN, CDR2 SVGIG (reference sequence). The CDR3 is made up of 12 amino acids. V shed 5 bases, J shed 3 bases, and the junction held 3 bases outside the gene matches. CDR3 protein: CAWAGTDYGYTF. CDR3 bases: TGTGCCTGGGCCGGGACAGACTATGGCTACACCTTC.

The V and J genes are TRBV28 and TRBJ1-2; 11 positions agree with TRBD1. The CDR3 totals 18 residues. J gave up 2 bases and V 6 bases, and 14 bases lay outside the gene matches. Germline loops: CDR1 MDHEN, CDR2 SYDVKM. The CDR3, as DNA: TGTGCCAGCAGCCATAGACCCGGGACAGGGGGTAGCAACTATGGCTACACCTTC. This encodes CASSHRPGTGGSNYGYTF.

This clone appeared once. This chain links TRBV11-3 with TRBJ2-1, with TRBD2 identical over 7 bases. The V gene end was trimmed by 2 bases and the J gene end by 3 bases; junction bases not matched to a gene: 7. The CDR3 length is 16 residues. Germline V CDR1 and CDR2: SGHNT, YENEEA. The CDR3 nucleotides read TGTGCCAGCAGCTTAACCGCTCTAGCGGACTACAATGAGCAGTTCTTC. Residues: CASSLTALADYNEQFF.

The chain couples TRBV9 to TRBJ2-7; 11 bases are a match to TRBD2. J lost 2 bases, V lost 0 bases, and 4 bases had no gene match. This CDR3 has 16 residues. CDR1 is SGDLS, CDR2 YYNGEE, per germline. This CDR3 reads CASSVAASGGTYEQYF. The DNA for the CDR3 is TGTGCCAGCAGCGTAGCGGCTAGCGGGGGGACCTACGAGCAGTACTTC.

This clone was counted between two and nine times. The CDR3: CASSLTGNYVYGYTF. CDR3 bases: TGTGCCAGCAGCTTGACAGGGAATTATGTCTATGGCTACACCTTC. The chain links TRBV11-3 to TRBJ1-2; 7 bases are shared with TRBD1. CDR3 length: 15 amino acids. V was pared by 3 bases and J by 4 bases, with 8 bases of the junction left unmatched. CDR1 and CDR2 from the germline V gene are SGHNT and YENEEA.

The chain links TRBV6-5 to TRBJ2-7; 7 bases are a match to TRBD1. Germline trimming cut 6 bases from V and 4 bases from J; bases unmatched to any gene: 6. This CDR3 contains 13 residues. Looked up from germline, CDR1 is MNHEY and CDR2 is SVGAGI. Here the CDR3 reads CASSRVRGYEQYF. The CDR3, as DNA: TGTGCCAGCAGCCGAGTCAGGGGGTACGAGCAGTACTTC.

This clone has a handful of counts. The chain links TRBV7-2 to TRBJ2-7; D unresolved. The CDR3 is 12 amino acids. V dropped 4 bases and J dropped 2 bases, with 6 bases sitting between them. Germline V gene data show CDR1 as SGHTA and CDR2 as FQGNSA. The chain's CDR3 is CASSSQAYEQYF. The CDR3 bases are TGTGCCAGCAGCTCCCAGGCCTACGAGCAGTACTTC.

The sample holds a few counts of this clone. The rearrangement links TRBV6-5 to TRBJ2-3; D unresolved. CDR3 length: 12 residues. CDR1 and CDR2 (germline): MNHEY, SVGAGI. V was pared by 4 bases and J by 2 bases, with 4 bases between. CDR3 sequence (DNA): TGTGCCAGCAGTTTCAACACAGATACGCAGTATTTT. Protein: CASSFNTDTQYF.

The chain recombines TRBV5-1 with TRBJ2-1; 8 bases agree with TRBD2. This CDR3 spans 15 amino acids. CDR1 and CDR2 from the germline V gene are SGHRS and YFSETQ. The ends lost 4 bases at V and 5 bases at J; junction bases unmatched: 8. The CDR3: CASSGLAGTHNEQFF. CDR3 bases: TGCGCCAGCAGCGGGCTAGCGGGTACCCACAATGAGCAGTTCTTC.

The CDR3 bases are TGTGCCAGCAGCTTAACCTGGAGGGATCAGTACGAGCAGTACTTC. This sequence encodes CASSLTWRDQYEQYF. V gene TRBV7-2 combines with J gene TRBJ2-5; tentatively, D is TRBD2 (6 bases). The tail of the sequence fits TRBJ2-7 better, so the J call may be wrong. This CDR3 is built from 15 residues. Germline loops: CDR1 SGHTA, CDR2 FQGNSA.

A remark on this clone: Germline and junction disagree at one end, which may indicate a read error. V gene TRBV7-9 combines with J gene TRBJ2-4, with 8 bases lining up with TRBD2. Germline-derived CDR1 and CDR2 are SEHNR and FQNEAQ (reference sequence). The CDR3 sequence is 16 residues long. The CDR3 DNA is TGTTCCAGCATCCCACTAGCGGCACTAGCCAAAAACATTCAGTACTTC. Its protein is CSSIPLAALAKNIQYF.

This clone appeared a few times. The J gene is TRBJ2-3, the V gene TRBV7-2; tentatively, D is TRBD2 (7 bases). Trimming stripped 1 base from V and 9 bases from J, with 11 bases between. CDR1 is SGHTA and CDR2 is FQGNSA in the germline V gene. The CDR3 contains 13 residues. The CDR3 loop is CASSLGEGGTQYF. The CDR3 nucleotides read TGTGCCAGCAGCTTAGGGGAGGGGGGAACGCAGTATTTT.

V usage is TRBV7-2 and J usage is TRBJ2-7; TRBD1 aligns across 9 bases. Germline assignment: CDR1 SGHTA and CDR2 FQGNSA. Trimming removed 5 bases from V and 4 bases from J; junction bases left unmatched: 12. The CDR3 totals 16 residues. In nucleotides, the CDR3 is TGTGCCAGCAGCCTTCTCTCCGGGACAGGGCTGTACGAGCAGTACTTC. It yields the protein CASSLLSGTGLYEQYF.